One sample yielded the 20 T cell receptor beta chains listed below, sequenced in a study of Ad26.COV2.S vaccination and SARS-CoV-2 variants. Treatment described: approximately 18 received Ad26.COV2.S at low or high dose, single or two shots; roughly five received placebo; per-sample allocation not given. Collection of the samples took place on day 63 after the first injection of vaccine or placebo. Profiled with immunoSEQ multiplex PCR; TCRdb holds only in-frame clones, not every one. The sample consists of about 350,000 clones, about 89% of them appearing once. The input for sequencing was peripheral blood, taken in a trial of Ad26.COV2.S vaccine versus placebo. Every receptor here comes from a person aged 18-60 years who received the Ad26.COV2.S COVID-19 vaccine or a placebo.

The chain recombines TRBV6-1 with TRBJ1-5; D not certain. V lost 2 bases, J lost 0 bases, and 14 bases lay in between. The CDR3 runs to 17 residues. Germline V gene sequence: CDR1 MNHNS, CDR2 SASEGT. The CDR3 here is CASSESPRTISNQPQHF. CDR3 DNA sequence: TGTGCCAGCAGTGAAAGCCCGCGGACCATTAGCAATCAGCCCCAGCATTTT.

The chain combines TRBV27 with TRBJ2-1; TRBD2 might be the D (6 bases). The V gene lost 6 bases and the J gene lost 3 bases, with 15 bases spanning the gap. The germline V gene encodes CDR1 MNHEY and CDR2 SMNVEV (reference sequence). The CDR3 covers 15 residues. CDR3 nucleotide sequence: TGTGCCAGCAGGCCCCTGGATAGCGGCTACAATGAGCAGTTCTTC. Residues: CASRPLDSGYNEQFF.

V and J are TRBV28 and TRBJ1-2; TRBD1 matches 9 bases. The V gene end was trimmed by 5 bases and the J gene end by 8 bases; junction bases not matched to a gene: 12. In germline, CDR1 is MDHEN, CDR2 SYDVKM. The CDR3 sequence is 15 residues long. The CDR3 DNA follows: TGTGCCAGCAGTCCGCCGGGACAGGGATCAAACGGCTACACCTTC. Its translation is CASSPPGQGSNGYTF.

The V gene is TRBV6-6, the J gene TRBJ2-7, with D possibly being TRBD1 (5 bases). V lost 6 bases and J 0 bases, leaving 12 bases between the germline ends. Germline CDR1 MNHNY, CDR2 SVGAGI (reference sequence). This CDR3 spans 14 amino acids. The CDR3 is CASRGALSSYEQYF. In nucleotides, the CDR3 is TGTGCCAGCAGAGGGGCGTTAAGCTCCTACGAGCAGTACTTC.

The table lists this clone with a count of one. The same CDR3 is also encoded by other DNA sequences in this sample. The gene calls are TRBV4-3 and TRBJ2-2; D not resolved. CDR1 and CDR2 from the germline V gene are LGHNA and YSLEER. Between the trimmed V and J ends, which lost 0 bases and 0 bases, there was a span of 5 bases. The CDR3 consists of 15 residues. The CDR3 loop is CASSQEATNTGELFF. The CDR3, as DNA: TGCGCCAGCAGCCAAGAGGCGACGAACACCGGGGAGCTGTTTTTT.

The V and J genes are TRBV10-1 and TRBJ2-7; D not resolved. With 3 bases removed from V and 1 base from J, the gap between germline ends came to 10 bases. This CDR3 region has 14 residues. Germline V gene sequence: CDR1 WNHNN, CDR2 SYGVQD (reference sequence). CDR3 bases: TGCGCCAGCAGTGAATATGCGGTATCCTACGAGCAGTACTTC. Amino acid sequence: CASSEYAVSYEQYF.

The J gene is TRBJ2-6, the V gene TRBV18, with a possible D match to TRBD1 (5 bases). V shed 6 bases and J shed 2 bases, with 11 bases lying between them. The CDR3 is made up of 15 amino acids. Germline CDR1 KGHSH, CDR2 LQKENI. CDR3 in amino acids: CASSQGRAGANVLTF. DNA for the CDR3: TGTGCCAGCTCGCAGGGTCGGGCTGGGGCCAACGTCCTGACTTTC. Together with reference TRBV18 and TRBJ2-6, the CDR3 gives the full variable domain: NAGVMQNPRHLVRRRGQEARLRCSPMKGHSHVYWYRQLPEEGLKFMVYLQKENIIDESGMPKERFSAEFPKEGPSILRIQQVVRGDSAAYFCASSQGRAGANVLTFGAGSRLTVL.

This chain joins TRBV19 and TRBJ2-7; no clear D. The CDR3 extends over 14 amino acids. Trimming pared 10 bases from V and 2 bases from J, leaving 18 bases between. Germline CDR1 reads LNHDA; CDR2 reads SQIVND (reference sequence). CDR3 sequence: CATAVQARTYEQYF. The CDR3 DNA reads as TGTGCCACCGCAGTCCAGGCCCGTACCTACGAGCAGTACTTC.

V and J are TRBV24-1 and TRBJ2-6; 9 bases line up with TRBD1. Germline V lookup: CDR1 KGHDR, CDR2 SFDVKD. The CDR3 covers 18 residues. The ends lost 4 bases at V and 2 bases at J; junction bases unmatched: 8. This CDR3 is CATSEAGTGPAGANVLTF. In DNA, the CDR3 is TGTGCCACCAGTGAAGCCGGGACAGGGCCTGCTGGGGCCAACGTCCTGACTTTC.

This chain joins TRBV19 and TRBJ1-2; 11 bases line up with TRBD1. The junction had 8 bases not matched to a gene; V was cut back by 7 bases and J by 4 bases. The V gene's germline CDR1 is LNHDA and CDR2 SQIVND (reference sequence). The CDR3 has 15 residues. CDR3 sequence: CASNPGQGAIYGYTF. CDR3 DNA sequence: TGTGCCAGTAACCCTGGACAGGGGGCCATCTATGGCTACACCTTC.

This chain joins TRBV4-1 and TRBJ1-1; no firm D call. There are 13 residues in the CDR3. V was shortened by 3 bases and J by 3 bases, with 8 bases between the two germline ends. Germline loops: CDR1 MGHRA, CDR2 YSYEKL. The CDR3 DNA follows: TGCGCCAGCAGCCAGACGAAAGACACTGAAGCTTTCTTT. Translating it yields CASSQTKDTEAFF.

The genes are TRBV7-8 and TRBJ2-7; no clear D. The CDR3 extends over 17 amino acids. From germline, CDR1 is SGHVS and CDR2 FQNEAQ. V dropped 1 base and J dropped 0 bases, with 16 bases sitting between them. In DNA form, the CDR3 reads TGTGCCAGCAGCTTAGTTAATCGACGGCCAAGCTCCTACGAGCAGTACTTC. Its translation: CASSLVNRRPSSYEQYF.

At least ten counts were recorded for this clone. This chain links TRBV7-9 with TRBJ1-1; 7 nucleotides match TRBD1. The germline V gene encodes CDR1 SEHNR and CDR2 FQNEAQ (reference sequence). This CDR3 has 14 residues. Trimming at V came to 5 bases and at J to 0 bases, leaving 3 bases not matched to a gene. CDR3: CASSQTGLNTEAFF. DNA for the CDR3: TGTGCCAGCAGCCAGACAGGGTTGAACACTGAAGCTTTCTTT.

The chain joins TRBV6-1 to TRBJ2-3; D gene unclear. The CDR3 runs 12 residues. V lost 3 bases and J lost 1, with 2 bases in between. CDR1 is MNHNS, CDR2 SASEGT, per germline. CDR3 DNA sequence: TGTGCCAGCAGTGAGGGCACAGATACGCAGTATTTT. Its translation is CASSEGTDTQYF.

This clone was seen more than once but under ten times. CDR3 DNA: TGTGCCAGCAGCTTTCAGAACACTGAAGCTTTCTTT. Translation: CASSFQNTEAFF. J is TRBJ1-1 and V is TRBV5-5, with D uncertain. The CDR3 length is 12 residues. The V and J ends lost 2 bases and 1 base respectively, with 3 bases between them. Germline values: CDR1 SGHKS, CDR2 YYEKEE (reference sequence). The variable domain in full, with the rest retrieved from reference TRBV5-5 and TRBJ1-1, is DAGVTQSPTHLIKTRGQQVTLRCSPISGHKSVSWYQQVLGQGPQFIFQYYEKEERGRGNFPDRFSARQFPNYSSELNVNALLLGDSALYLCASSFQNTEAFFGQGTRLTVV.

The genes are TRBV6-2 or TRBV6-3 and TRBJ1-2; D not certain. The germline gives CDR1 MNHEY, CDR2 SVGEGT. The CDR3 sequence is 12 residues long. Trimming took off 2 bases at V and 3 bases at J, with 4 bases between the two ends. CDR3 amino acids: CASSYPDYGYTF. The CDR3 DNA is TGTGCCAGCAGTTACCCGGACTATGGCTACACCTTC.

This chain links TRBV12-3 or TRBV12-4 with TRBJ1-2, with 7 bases that match TRBD1. V lost 2 bases, J lost 4 bases, and 1 base stayed unmatched. The CDR3 is 13 amino acids. The CDR3 DNA is TGTGCCAGCAGTTTATCAGGGGGCTATGGCTACACCTTC. The encoded protein is CASSLSGGYGYTF.

This chain's CDR3 is CASQNDRVDTQYF. The CDR3 DNA reads as TGTGCCAGTCAAAACGACAGGGTCGATACGCAGTATTTT. This sequence joins TRBV6-5 and TRBJ2-3, with 7 bases matching TRBD1. CDR1 MNHEY and CDR2 SVGAGI come from the germline V gene. There are 13 residues in the CDR3. Unmatched junction bases numbered 9, after V lost 9 bases and J lost 6 bases.

The V call is TRBV14, the J call TRBJ1-1; D is unclear. This CDR3 has 17 residues. Trimming left V 2 bases short and J 2 bases short, with 18 bases between. Per germline, CDR1 SGHDN and CDR2 FVKESK. The CDR3 loop reads CASSQIAWEAGNTEAFF. The CDR3 DNA reads TGTGCCAGCAGCCAAATCGCGTGGGAGGCTGGTAACACTGAAGCTTTCTTT.

The V and J genes are TRBV5-1 and TRBJ2-5, with no clear D. Looked up from germline, CDR1 is SGHRS and CDR2 is YFSETQ. The CDR3 extends over 18 amino acids. V lost 0 bases, J lost 4 bases, and 22 bases lay in between. The CDR3 loop is CASSLGVGTGSLRETQYF. DNA for the CDR3: TGCGCCAGCAGCTTGGGGGTTGGTACGGGTAGCCTTAGAGAGACCCAGTACTTC.